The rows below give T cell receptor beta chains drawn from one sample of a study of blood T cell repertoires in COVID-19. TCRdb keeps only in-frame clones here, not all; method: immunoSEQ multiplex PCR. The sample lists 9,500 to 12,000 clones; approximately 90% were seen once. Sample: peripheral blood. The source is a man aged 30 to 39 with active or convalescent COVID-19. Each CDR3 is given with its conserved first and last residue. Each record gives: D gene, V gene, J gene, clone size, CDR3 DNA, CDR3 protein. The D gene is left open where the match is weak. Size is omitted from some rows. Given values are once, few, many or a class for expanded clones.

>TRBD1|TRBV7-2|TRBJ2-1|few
TGTGCCAGCAGCTTTGACAGGGGCTCCTACAATGAGCAGTTCTTC
CASSFDRGSYNEQFF
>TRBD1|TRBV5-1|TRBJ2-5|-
TGCGCCAGCAGCTTGACAGGGGGCGCGGAGACCCAGTACTTC
CASSLTGGAETQYF
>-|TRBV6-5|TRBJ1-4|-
TGTGCCAGCAGCAACGAGCGTTGGAATGAAAAACTGTTTTTT
CASSNERWNEKLFF
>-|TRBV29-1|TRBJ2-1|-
TGCAGCGTCACAAGAGGCTATGAGCAGTTCTTC
CSVTRGYEQFF
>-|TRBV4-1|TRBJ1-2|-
TGCGCCAGCAGCCAAGATCCCAGTCCCCTAGATGGCTACACCTTC
CASSQDPSPLDGYTF
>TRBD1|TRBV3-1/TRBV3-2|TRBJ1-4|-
TGTGCCAGCAGCCAAGATGACAGGGGGCGTGAAAAACTGTTTTTT
CASSQDDRGREKLFF
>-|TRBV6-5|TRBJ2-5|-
TGTGCCAGCAGTTTAAAACCAGGGGCGGCACAAGAGACCCAGTACTTC
CASSLKPGAAQETQYF
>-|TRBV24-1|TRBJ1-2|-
TGTGCCACCACGTGCCTCCAGAACTATGGCTACACCTTC
CATTCLQNYGYTF
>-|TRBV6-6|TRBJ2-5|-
TGTGCCAGCAGTAGTAGAGAGACCCAGTACTTC
CASSSRETQYF
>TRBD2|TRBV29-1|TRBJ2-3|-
TGCAGCGTTGTTTGGGTATTGGGACTAGCGGGGGGGGGCGAAACAGATACGCAGTATTTT
CSVVWVLGLAGGGETDTQYF
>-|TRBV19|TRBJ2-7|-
TGTGCCAGTAGTAACACCTACGAGCAGTACTTC
CASSNTYEQYF
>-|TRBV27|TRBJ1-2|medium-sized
TGTGCCAGCAGTTCTTTGGGGTCTCGGGGGATATCGGGCTATGGCTACACCTTC
CASSSLGSRGISGYGYTF
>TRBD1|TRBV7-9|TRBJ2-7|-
TGTGCCAGCAGCCCAGGAGGGGGACAGGCAAGTTCCTACGAGCAGTACTTC
CASSPGGGQASSYEQYF
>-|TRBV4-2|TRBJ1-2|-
TGTGCCAGCAGCCGTACGGCGGAGGGAAACTATGGCTACACCTTC
CASSRTAEGNYGYTF
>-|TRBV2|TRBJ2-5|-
TGTGCCAGCAGTCTAGCGAGGGAGACCCAGTACTTC
CASSLARETQYF
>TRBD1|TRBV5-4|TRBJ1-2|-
TGTGCCAGCAGCCCGGACAGGGAGCTTGGCTACACCTTC
CASSPDRELGYTF
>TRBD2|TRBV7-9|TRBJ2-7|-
TGTGCCAGCAGCTTATCGGGACTAGACTACGAGCAGTACTTC
CASSLSGLDYEQYF
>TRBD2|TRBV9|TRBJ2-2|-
TGTGCCAGCAGCACGAGACTAGCGGGGGGGTTCTCCGGGGAGCTGTTTTTT
CASSTRLAGGFSGELFF
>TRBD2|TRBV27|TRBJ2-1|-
TGTGCCAGCAGTTCAAGGCGGGGGGCAGACAATGAGCAGTTCTTC
CASSSRRGADNEQFF
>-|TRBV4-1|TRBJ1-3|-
TGCGCCAGCAGCCCAAACAGACGTACCTCTGGAAACACCATATATTTT
CASSPNRRTSGNTIYF
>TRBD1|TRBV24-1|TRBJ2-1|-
TGTGCCACCGGGACAGCTTACAATGAGCAGTTCTTC
CATGTAYNEQFF
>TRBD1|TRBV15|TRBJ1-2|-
TGTGCCACCAGCAGAGAGGCAGGGGGCGTCTATGGCTACACCTTC
CATSREAGGVYGYTF
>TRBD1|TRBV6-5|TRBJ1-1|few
TGTGCCAGCAGCCCGGGACAGCACCTGAACACTGAAGCTTTCTTT
CASSPGQHLNTEAFF
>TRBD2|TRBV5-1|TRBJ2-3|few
TGCGCCAGCACCAGCGGGGGGGGCGATACGCAGTATTTT
CASTSGGGDTQYF
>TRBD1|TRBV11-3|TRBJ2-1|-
TGTGCCAGCAGCTTAGAGGGGAGACAGGGCGGTGAGCAGTTCTTC
CASSLEGRQGGEQFF
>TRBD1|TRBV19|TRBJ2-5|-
TGTGCCAGTAGTATTCGACCCGGGACAGGGTCAGAGACCCAGTACTTC
CASSIRPGTGSETQYF
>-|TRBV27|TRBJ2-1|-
TGTGCCAGCAGTTTATCCGGGACACTTGGTGAGCAGTTCTTC
CASSLSGTLGEQFF
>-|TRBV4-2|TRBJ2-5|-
TGTGCCAGCAGCCGGGACTCGAACCAAGAGACCCAGTACTTC
CASSRDSNQETQYF
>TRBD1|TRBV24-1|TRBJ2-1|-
TGTGCCACCGTCACGGGACAGGGGTTCTACAATGAGCAGTTCTTC
CATVTGQGFYNEQFF
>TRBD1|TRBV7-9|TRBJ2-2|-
TGTGCCAGCAGCAAGCCGGGACAGGGGGCTTTGGACGGGGAGCTGTTTTTT
CASSKPGQGALDGELFF
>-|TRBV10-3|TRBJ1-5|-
TGTGCCATCAGTGCGACCGGGACAATGAATCAGCCCCAGCATTTT
CAISATGTMNQPQHF